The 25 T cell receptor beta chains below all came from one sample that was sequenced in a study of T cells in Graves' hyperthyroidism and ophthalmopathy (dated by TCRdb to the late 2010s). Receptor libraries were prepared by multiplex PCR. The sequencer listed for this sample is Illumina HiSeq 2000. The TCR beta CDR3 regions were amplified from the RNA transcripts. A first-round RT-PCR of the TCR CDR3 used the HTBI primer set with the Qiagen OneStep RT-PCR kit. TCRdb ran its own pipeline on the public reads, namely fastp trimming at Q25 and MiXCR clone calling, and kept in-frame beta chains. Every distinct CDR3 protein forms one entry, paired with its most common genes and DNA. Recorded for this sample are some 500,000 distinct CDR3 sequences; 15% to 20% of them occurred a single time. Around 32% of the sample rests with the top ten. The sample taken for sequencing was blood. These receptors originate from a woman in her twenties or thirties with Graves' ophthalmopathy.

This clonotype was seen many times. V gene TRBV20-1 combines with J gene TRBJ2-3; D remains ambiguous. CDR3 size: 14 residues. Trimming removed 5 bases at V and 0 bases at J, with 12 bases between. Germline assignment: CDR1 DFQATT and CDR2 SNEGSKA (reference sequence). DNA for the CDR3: TGCAGTGCTCCCTCCCGTCGGAGCACAGATACGCAGTATTTT. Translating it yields CSAPSRRSTDTQYF.

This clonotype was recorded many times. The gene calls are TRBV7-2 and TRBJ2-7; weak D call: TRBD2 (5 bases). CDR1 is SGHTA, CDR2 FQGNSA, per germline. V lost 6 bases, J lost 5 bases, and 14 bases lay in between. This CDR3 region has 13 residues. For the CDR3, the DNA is TGTGCCAGCAGGCCACTAGGTGTTGACGAGCAGTACTTC. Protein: CASRPLGVDEQYF.

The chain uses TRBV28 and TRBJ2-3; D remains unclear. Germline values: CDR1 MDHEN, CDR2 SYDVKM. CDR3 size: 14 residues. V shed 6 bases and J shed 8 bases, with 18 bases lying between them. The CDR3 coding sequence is TGTGCCAGCAGCCCCCTGAGCCCCGCGGCTACGCAGTATTTT. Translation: CASSPLSPAATQYF.

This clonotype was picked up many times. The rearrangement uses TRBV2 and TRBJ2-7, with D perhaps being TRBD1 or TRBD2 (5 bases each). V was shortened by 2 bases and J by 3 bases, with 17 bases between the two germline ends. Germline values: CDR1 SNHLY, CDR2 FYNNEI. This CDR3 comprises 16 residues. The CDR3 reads CASSESGTLIDYEQYF. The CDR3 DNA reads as TGTGCCAGCAGTGAATCTGGGACCCTGATCGACTACGAGCAGTACTTC. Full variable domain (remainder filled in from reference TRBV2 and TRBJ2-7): EPEVTQTPSHQVTQMGQEVILRCVPISNHLYFYWYRQILGQKVEFLVSFYNNEISEKSEIFDDQFSVERPDGSNFTLKIRSTKLEDSAMYFCASSESGTLIDYEQYFGPGTRLTVT.

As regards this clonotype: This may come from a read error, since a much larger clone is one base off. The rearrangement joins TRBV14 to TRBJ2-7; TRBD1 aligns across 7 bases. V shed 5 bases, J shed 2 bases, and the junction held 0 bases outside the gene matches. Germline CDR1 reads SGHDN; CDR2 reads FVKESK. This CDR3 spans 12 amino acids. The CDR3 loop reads CASSDRAYEQYF. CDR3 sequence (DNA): TGTGCCAGCAGCGACAGGGCCTACGAGCAGTACTTC.

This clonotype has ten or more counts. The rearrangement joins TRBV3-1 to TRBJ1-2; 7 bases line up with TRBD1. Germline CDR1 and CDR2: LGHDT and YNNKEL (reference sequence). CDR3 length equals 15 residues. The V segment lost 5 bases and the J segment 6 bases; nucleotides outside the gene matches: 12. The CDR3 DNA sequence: TGTGCCAGCAGCGTTGACTGGACAGGTCTTAATGGCTACACCTTC. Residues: CASSVDWTGLNGYTF.

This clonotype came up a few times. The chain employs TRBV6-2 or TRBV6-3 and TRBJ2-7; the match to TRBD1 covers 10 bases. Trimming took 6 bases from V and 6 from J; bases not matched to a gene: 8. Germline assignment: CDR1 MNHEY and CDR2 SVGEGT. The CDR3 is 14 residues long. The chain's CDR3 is CASSQDRGQPEQYF. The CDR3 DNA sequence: TGTGCCAGCAGCCAAGACAGGGGGCAGCCCGAGCAGTACTTC.

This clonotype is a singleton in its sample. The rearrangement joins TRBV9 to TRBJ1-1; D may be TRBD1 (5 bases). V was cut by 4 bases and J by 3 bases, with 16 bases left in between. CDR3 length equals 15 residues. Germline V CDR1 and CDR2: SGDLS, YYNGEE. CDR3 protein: CASSPMRGGYTEAFF. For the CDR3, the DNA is TGTGCCAGCAGCCCTATGCGCGGGGGGTACACTGAAGCTTTCTTT.

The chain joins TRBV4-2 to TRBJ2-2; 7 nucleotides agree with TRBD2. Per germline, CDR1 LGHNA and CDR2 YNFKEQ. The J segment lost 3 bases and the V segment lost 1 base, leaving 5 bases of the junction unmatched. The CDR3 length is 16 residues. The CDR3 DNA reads TGTGCCAGCAGCCAAGGGGGGGGACCGGACACCGGGGAGCTGTTTTTT. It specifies CASSQGGGPDTGELFF.

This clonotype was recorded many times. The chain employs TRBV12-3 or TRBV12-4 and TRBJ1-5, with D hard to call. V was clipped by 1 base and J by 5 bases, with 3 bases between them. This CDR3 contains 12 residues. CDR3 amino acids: CASSLGDQPQHF. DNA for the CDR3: TGTGCCAGCAGTTTAGGGGATCAGCCCCAGCATTTT.

CDR3 sequence: CASSSRRARETQYF. Written as DNA, the CDR3 is TGTGCCAGCAGCTCCCGTAGGGCCAGAGAGACCCAGTACTTC. V and J are TRBV7-2 and TRBJ2-5; D gene ambiguous. This CDR3 is built from 14 residues. The V gene's germline CDR1 is SGHTA and CDR2 FQGNSA. With 4 bases removed from V and 4 bases from J, the gap between germline ends came to 13 bases.

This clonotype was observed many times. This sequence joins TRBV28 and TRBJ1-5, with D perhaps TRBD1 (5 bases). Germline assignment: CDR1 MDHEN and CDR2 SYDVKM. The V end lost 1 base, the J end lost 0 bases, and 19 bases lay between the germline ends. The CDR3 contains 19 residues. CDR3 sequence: CASSLSSGTGGYSNQPQHF. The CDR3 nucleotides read TGTGCCAGCAGTTTATCCTCCGGGACGGGGGGTTATAGCAATCAGCCCCAGCATTTT.

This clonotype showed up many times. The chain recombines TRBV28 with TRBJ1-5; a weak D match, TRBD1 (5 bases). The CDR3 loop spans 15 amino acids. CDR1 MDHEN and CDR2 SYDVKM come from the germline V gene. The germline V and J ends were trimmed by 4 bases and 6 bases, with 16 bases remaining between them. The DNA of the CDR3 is TGTGCCAGCAGTTCCCTGCTCGGGGGAACTCAGCCCCAGCATTTT. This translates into CASSSLLGGTQPQHF. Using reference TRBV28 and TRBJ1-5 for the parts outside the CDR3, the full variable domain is DVKVTQSSRYLVKRTGEKVFLECVQDMDHENMFWYRQDPGLGLRLIYFSYDVKMKEKGDIPEGYSVSREKKERFSLILESASTNQTSMYLCASSSLLGGTQPQHFGDGTRLSIL.

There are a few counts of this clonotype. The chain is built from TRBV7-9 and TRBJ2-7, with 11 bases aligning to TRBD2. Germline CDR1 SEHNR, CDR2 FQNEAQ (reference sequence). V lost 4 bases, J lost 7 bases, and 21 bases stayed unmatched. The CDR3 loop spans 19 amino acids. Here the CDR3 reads CASSSSVASGRRPVSEQYF. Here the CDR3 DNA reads TGTGCCAGCAGCTCAAGCGTGGCTAGCGGGAGGCGCCCAGTGAGTGAGCAGTACTTC. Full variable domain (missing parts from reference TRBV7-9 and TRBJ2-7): DTGVSQNPRHKITKRGQNVTFRCDPISEHNRLYWYRQTLGQGPEFLTYFQNEAQLEKSRLLSDRFSAERPKGSFSTLEIQRTEQGDSAMYLCASSSSVASGRRPVSEQYFGPGTRLTVT.

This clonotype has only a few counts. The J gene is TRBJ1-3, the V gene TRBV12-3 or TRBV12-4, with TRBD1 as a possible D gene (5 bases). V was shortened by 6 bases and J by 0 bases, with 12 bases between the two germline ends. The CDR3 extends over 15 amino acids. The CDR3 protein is CASRPTVSSGNTIYF. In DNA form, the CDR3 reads TGTGCCAGCAGACCGACAGTGAGCTCTGGAAACACCATATATTTT.

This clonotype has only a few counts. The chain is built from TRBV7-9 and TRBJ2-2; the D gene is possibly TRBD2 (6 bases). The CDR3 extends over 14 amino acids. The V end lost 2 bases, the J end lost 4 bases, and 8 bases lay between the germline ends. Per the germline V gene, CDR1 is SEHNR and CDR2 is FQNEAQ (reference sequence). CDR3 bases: TGTGCCAGCAGCTTATTCGGGGGCACCGGGGAGCTGTTTTTT. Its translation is CASSLFGGTGELFF.

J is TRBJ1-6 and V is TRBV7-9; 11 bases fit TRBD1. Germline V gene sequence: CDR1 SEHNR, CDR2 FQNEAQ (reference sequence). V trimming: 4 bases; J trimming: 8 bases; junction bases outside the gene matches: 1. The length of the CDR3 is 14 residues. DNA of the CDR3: TGTGCCAGCAGCTGGGACAGGGGGGATTCACCCCTCCACTTT. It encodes CASSWDRGDSPLHF.

The CDR3 is CASSRTSGDTEQYF. The DNA for the CDR3 is TGTGCCAGCAGTAGGACTAGCGGAGATACGGAGCAGTACTTC. The V call is TRBV12-3 or TRBV12-4, the J call TRBJ2-7, with 10 bases fitting TRBD2. V lost 5 bases to trimming and J lost 7 bases; unmatched junction nucleotides: 8. The CDR3 extends over 14 amino acids.

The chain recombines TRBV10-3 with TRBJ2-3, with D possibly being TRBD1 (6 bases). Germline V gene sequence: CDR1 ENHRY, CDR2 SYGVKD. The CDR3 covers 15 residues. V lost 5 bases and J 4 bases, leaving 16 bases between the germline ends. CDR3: CAISSDSELSDTQYF. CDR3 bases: TGTGCCATCAGTTCGGACAGTGAACTTTCAGATACGCAGTATTTT.

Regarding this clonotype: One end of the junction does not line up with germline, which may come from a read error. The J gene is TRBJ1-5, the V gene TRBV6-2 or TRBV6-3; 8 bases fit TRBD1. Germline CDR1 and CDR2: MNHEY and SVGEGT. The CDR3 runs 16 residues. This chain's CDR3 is CASGYPWTGPYQPQHF. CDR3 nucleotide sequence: TGTGCCAGCGGTTACCCATGGACAGGGCCTTATCAGCCCCAGCATTTT.

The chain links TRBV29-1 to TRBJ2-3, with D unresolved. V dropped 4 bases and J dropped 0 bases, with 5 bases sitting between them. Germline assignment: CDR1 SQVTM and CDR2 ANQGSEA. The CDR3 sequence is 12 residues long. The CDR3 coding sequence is TGCAGCGTTGGTCGGAGCACAGATACGCAGTATTTT. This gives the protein CSVGRSTDTQYF.

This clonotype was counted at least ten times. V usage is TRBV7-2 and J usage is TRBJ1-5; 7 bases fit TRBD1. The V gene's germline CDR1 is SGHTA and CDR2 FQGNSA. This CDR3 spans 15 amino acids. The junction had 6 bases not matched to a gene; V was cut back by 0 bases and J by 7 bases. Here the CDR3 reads CASSLAAGGNQPQHF. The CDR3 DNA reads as TGTGCCAGCAGCTTAGCGGCAGGGGGGAACCAGCCCCAGCATTTT.

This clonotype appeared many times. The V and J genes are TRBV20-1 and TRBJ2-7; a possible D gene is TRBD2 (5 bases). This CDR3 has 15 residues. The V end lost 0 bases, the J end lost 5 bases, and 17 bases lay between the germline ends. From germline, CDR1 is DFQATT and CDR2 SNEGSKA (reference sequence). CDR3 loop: CSARDLKGSVNEQYF. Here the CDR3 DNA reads TGCAGTGCTAGAGATCTAAAGGGTAGCGTTAACGAGCAGTACTTC.

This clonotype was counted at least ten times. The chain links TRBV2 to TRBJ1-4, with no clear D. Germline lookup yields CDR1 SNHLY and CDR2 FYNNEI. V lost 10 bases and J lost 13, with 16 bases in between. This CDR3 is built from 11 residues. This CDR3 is CATEDGGGLFF. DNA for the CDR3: TGTGCCACAGAGGACGGCGGTGGACTGTTTTTT.

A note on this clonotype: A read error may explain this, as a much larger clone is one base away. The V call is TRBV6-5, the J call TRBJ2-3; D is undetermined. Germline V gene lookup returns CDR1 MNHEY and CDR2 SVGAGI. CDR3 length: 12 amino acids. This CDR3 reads CAGSYSTDTQYF. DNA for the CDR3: TGTGCCGGCAGTTACTCGACAGATACGCAGTATTTT.